This TCR beta chain originates from a study of neurological immune-mediated disorders. This clonotype has at least ten counts. As yet, its antigen is unknown. Study findings and constraints: The most TCR clonal expansion was seen in HTLV-1-associated myelopathy, and the least was seen in multiple sclerosis, which fell below healthy controls.

V was pared by 0 bases and J by 0 bases, with 12 bases between. CDR3 length: 17 amino acids. Germline V lookup: CDR1 SGHDN, CDR2 FVKESK. Time point meaning: longitudinal time-point 1 (baseline). Healthy controls comprised blood bank volunteers in Maryland, USA. The unsorted libraries originated from 2 million PBMCs that had been stored at -80 C. Synthesis of cDNA was carried out by template-switch 5'RACE. The reaction used 10-nucleotide random UMIs. TCRdb re-called the 5' RACE reads with MiXCR, one entry per CDR3 protein. Among about 50,000 distinct CDR3 sequences, about 9% were seen once, and the ten largest hold 1.5% to 2%.

This chain joins TRBV14 and TRBJ1-3; D uncertain. The sample was PBMCs. This TCR derives from a woman between 40 and 50 years old in good health. The CDR3 DNA reads as TGTGCCAGCAGCCAAGAGTCATGGATTCGCTCTGGAAACACCATATATTTT. Its protein is CASSQESWIRSGNTIYF.